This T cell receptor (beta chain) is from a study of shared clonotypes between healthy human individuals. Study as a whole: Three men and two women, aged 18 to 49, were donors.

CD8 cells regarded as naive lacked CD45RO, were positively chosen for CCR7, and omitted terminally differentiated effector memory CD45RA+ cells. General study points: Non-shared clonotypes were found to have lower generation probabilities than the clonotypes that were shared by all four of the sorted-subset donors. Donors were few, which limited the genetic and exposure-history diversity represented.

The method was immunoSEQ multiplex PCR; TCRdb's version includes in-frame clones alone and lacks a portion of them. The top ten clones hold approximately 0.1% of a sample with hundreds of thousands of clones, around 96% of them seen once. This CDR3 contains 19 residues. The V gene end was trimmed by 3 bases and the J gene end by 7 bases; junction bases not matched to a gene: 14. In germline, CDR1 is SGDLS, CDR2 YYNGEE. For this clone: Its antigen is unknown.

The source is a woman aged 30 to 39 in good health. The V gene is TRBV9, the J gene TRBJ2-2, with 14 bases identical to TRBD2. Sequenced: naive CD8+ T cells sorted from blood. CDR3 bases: TGTGCCAGCAGCGCAGTCCGACCGCCGGGACTAGCGGGAGTCGGGGAGCTGTTTTTT. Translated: CASSAVRPPGLAGVGELFF.